One sample yielded the 8 T cell receptor beta chains listed below, sequenced in a study of vaccination effects on CD4 cells after COVID-19 (dated by TCRdb to 2022 to 2024). In the ViraFEST assay, PBMC were stimulated with viral peptide pools, and antigen-specific CD4+ T cell clonotypes were then identified by expansion using TCR sequencing. After around ten days of culture, CD4+ T cells were isolated with the EasySep CD4+ T cell isolation kit. Each participant received two doses of an mRNA SARS-CoV-2 vaccine, either BNT162b2 or mRNA-1273. Antigen specificity for these receptors is unknown. The library came from the immunoSEQ multiplex PCR assay. This immuneACCESS table, as held by TCRdb, lists in-frame sequences with V and J called but not all clones. Of the missing ones, under half trace to an unresolved V gene in checked studies; the others have no known cause. Here the sample has around 81,000 clones; around 74% occur a single time. The top ten hold under 1.2% of the sample.

The material was CD4+ T cells from PBMCs cultured with HCoV-OC43 spike peptides, obtained after COVID-19 vaccination. The intended sense of this specimen's cell subset or site label: HCoV-OC43 spike overlapping peptide pool stimulation. These receptor sequences come from a human donor who received a COVID-19 vaccine.

The chain employs TRBV6-1 and TRBJ1-5; 9 bases match TRBD1. The CDR3 extends over 16 amino acids. Germline CDR1 and CDR2: MNHNS and SASEGT. V lost 4 bases, J lost 4 bases, and 8 bases stayed unmatched. CDR3 nucleotides: TGTGCCAGCAGTGGACGGACCGGGACAGGGAATCAGCCCCAGCATTTT. It codes for CASSGRTGTGNQPQHF.

The chain employs TRBV7-2 and TRBJ2-7; 9 bases map to TRBD1. The CDR3 loop spans 15 amino acids. Unmatched junction bases numbered 8, after V lost 5 bases and J lost 3 bases. Germline CDR1 reads SGHTA; CDR2 reads FQGNSA. The CDR3 spells CASSQAGTGYYEQYV. The CDR3 DNA is TGTGCCAGCAGCCAGGCCGGGACAGGGTACTACGAGCAGTACGTC.

The CDR3 sequence is CASSISSGGAGTQYF. The CDR3 DNA sequence: TGTGCCAGCAGCATCTCTAGCGGGGGGGCGGGTACGCAGTATTTT. V usage is TRBV7-8 and J usage is TRBJ2-3; 12 bases agree with TRBD2. The CDR3 contains 15 residues. Per the germline V gene, CDR1 is SGHVS and CDR2 is FQNEAQ. V lost 5 bases to trimming and J lost 8 bases; unmatched junction nucleotides: 8.

In its sample, this clone was seen a few times. V usage is TRBV5-1 and J usage is TRBJ1-1; D uncertain. This CDR3 region has 12 residues. Trimming removed 2 bases from V and 4 bases from J, with 6 bases in between. The V gene's germline CDR1 is SGHRS and CDR2 YFSETQ. This CDR3 is CASSFTGTEAFF. In DNA form, the CDR3 reads TGCGCCAGCAGCTTTACGGGCACTGAAGCTTTCTTT.

The rearrangement uses TRBV18 and TRBJ2-7; maybe TRBD1 (5 bases). Germline values: CDR1 KGHSH, CDR2 LQKENI. The CDR3 extends over 13 amino acids. V was shortened by 6 bases and J by 4 bases, with 13 bases between the two germline ends. The CDR3 sequence is CASSPGHNYEQYV. DNA of the CDR3: TGTGCCAGCTCGCCTGGACATAATTACGAGCAGTACGTC.

In its sample, this clone was seen once. The chain employs TRBV3-1 (or the pseudogene TRBV3-2) and TRBJ1-2; D not resolved. The V gene's germline CDR1 is LGHDT and CDR2 YNNKEL (reference sequence). The CDR3 loop spans 14 amino acids. The V and J ends lost 1 base and 4 bases respectively, with 10 bases between them. The CDR3 sequence: CASSQGLEAYGYTF. In DNA, the CDR3 is TGTGCCAGCAGCCAAGGTCTGGAAGCCTATGGCTACACCTTC.

The V gene is TRBV29-1, the J gene TRBJ2-1; TRBD1 aligns across 7 bases. The CDR3 loop spans 15 amino acids. Germline CDR1 is SQVTM and CDR2 is ANQGSEA. V shed 7 bases, J shed 6 bases, and the junction held 15 bases outside the gene matches. CDR3 in amino acids: CSAGHGTAFSNEQFF. The CDR3 nucleotides read TGCAGCGCCGGTCATGGGACAGCCTTCTCCAATGAGCAGTTCTTC.

The chain combines TRBV5-4 with TRBJ1-1; D is undetermined. The CDR3 loop spans 13 amino acids. The germline gives CDR1 SGHNT, CDR2 YYREEE (reference sequence). Trimming cost V 2 bases and J 3 bases, with 8 bases left between them. CDR3 sequence: CASSFGRYTEAFF. CDR3 sequence (DNA): TGTGCCAGCAGCTTCGGGAGGTACACTGAAGCTTTCTTT.